What follows are 27 T cell receptor beta chains derived from one specimen sequenced in a study of blood T cell repertoires in COVID-19. Clones were sequenced by immunoSEQ multiplex PCR, and TCRdb holds only the in-frame ones, with some missing. The sample records some 250,000 clones, around 89% being singletons. Specimen: PBMCs or T cells enriched from blood (not recorded which). The receptors were sampled from a man aged 40-49 years who had recovered from COVID-19.

The gene calls are TRBV28 and TRBJ1-1; 10 positions match TRBD1. Germline assignment: CDR1 MDHEN and CDR2 SYDVKM. The CDR3 covers 13 residues. V was pared by 7 bases and J by 5 bases, with 4 bases of the junction left unmatched. The CDR3 DNA follows: TGTGCCAGCAAGACAGGGGGCCTTACTGAAGCTTTCTTT. Its translation: CASKTGGLTEAFF.

The J gene is TRBJ1-6, the V gene TRBV14; 7 bases map to TRBD1. Trimming took 2 bases from V and 7 from J; bases not matched to a gene: 5. The CDR3 totals 15 residues. CDR1 is SGHDN and CDR2 is FVKESK in the germline V gene. The CDR3 bases are TGTGCCAGCAGCCAATGGGGCAGGGGGAATTCACCCCTCCACTTT. Protein sequence: CASSQWGRGNSPLHF.

The chain carries TRBV6-5 and TRBJ1-5, with 8 bases identical to TRBD1. In germline, CDR1 is MNHEY, CDR2 SVGAGI. This CDR3 has 13 residues. The V segment lost 7 bases and the J segment 9 bases; nucleotides outside the gene matches: 8. As DNA, the CDR3 is TGTGCCAGCATTGTGGGGCAGGGGGCGCCCCAGCATTTT. It yields the protein CASIVGQGAPQHF.

There are many counts of this clone. The rearrangement uses TRBV5-6 and TRBJ1-2; D not resolved. Looked up from germline, CDR1 is SGHDT and CDR2 is YYEEEE. The CDR3 sequence is 13 residues long. The V end was cut by 6 bases, the J end by 5 bases, with 14 bases between. The CDR3 loop is CASTPTGIYGYTF. CDR3 in DNA: TGTGCCAGCACCCCAACGGGAATTTATGGCTACACCTTC.

The rearrangement links TRBV18 to TRBJ1-5; D is ambiguous. Trimming left V 1 base short and J 4 bases short, with 8 bases between. Per the germline V gene, CDR1 is KGHSH and CDR2 is LQKENI. CDR3 length equals 14 residues. CDR3 region: CASSPLEANQPQHF. CDR3 nucleotides: TGTGCCAGCTCACCACTTGAAGCGAATCAGCCCCAGCATTTT.

The chain is built from TRBV19 and TRBJ2-3, with D maybe TRBD2 (6 bases). The CDR3 consists of 18 residues. V was clipped by 1 base and J by 4 bases, with 21 bases between them. Germline lookup yields CDR1 LNHDA and CDR2 SQIVND (reference sequence). CDR3 in DNA: TGTGCCAGTAGTATAGGGGGTTGGGGCCCGGGAGTACCAGATACGCAGTATTTT. Amino acid sequence: CASSIGGWGPGVPDTQYF.

V gene TRBV5-1 combines with J gene TRBJ2-3; 7 positions agree with TRBD2. The length of the CDR3 is 15 residues. Unmatched junction bases numbered 3, after V lost 1 base and J lost 1 base. The germline CDR1 and CDR2 sequences are SGHRS and YFSETQ. CDR3 amino acids: CASSLRLAGTDTQYF. The CDR3 DNA follows: TGCGCCAGCAGCTTGCGCCTAGCGGGCACAGATACGCAGTATTTT. The complete variable domain, with remaining parts taken from reference TRBV5-1 and TRBJ2-3, reads KAGVTQTPRYLIKTRGQQVTLSCSPISGHRSVSWYQQTPGQGLQFLFEYFSETQRNKGNFPGRFSGRQFSNSRSEMNVSTLELGDSALYLCASSLRLAGTDTQYFGPGTRLTVL.

V is TRBV5-1 and J is TRBJ2-7; TRBD2 matches 14 bases. V trimming: 4 bases; J trimming: 6 bases; junction bases outside the gene matches: 12. The CDR3 totals 17 residues. Germline CDR1 and CDR2: SGHRS and YFSETQ. The CDR3, as DNA: TGCGCCAGCAGCCAAATACCGGGACTAGCGGGAGTCAGCGAGCAGTACTTC. It codes for CASSQIPGLAGVSEQYF.

The chain recombines TRBV4-1 with TRBJ2-7; TRBD1 matches 9 bases. Unmatched junction bases numbered 0, after V lost 0 bases and J lost 0 bases. The CDR3 totals 15 residues. From germline, CDR1 is MGHRA and CDR2 YSYEKL. The CDR3 region has the DNA TGCGCCAGCAGCCAAGAACAGGGGGCCTCCTACGAGCAGTACTTC. As protein: CASSQEQGASYEQYF.

The J gene is TRBJ1-1, the V gene TRBV18, with D uncertain. Germline loops: CDR1 KGHSH, CDR2 LQKENI. The CDR3 sequence is 15 residues long. V was cut by 3 bases and J by 0 bases, with 11 bases left in between. DNA for the CDR3: TGTGCCAGCTCACCTTTTGGGCCAATGAACACTGAAGCTTTCTTT. As protein: CASSPFGPMNTEAFF.

This sequence joins TRBV7-2 and TRBJ2-1; no reliable D call. Germline CDR1 is SGHTA and CDR2 is FQGNSA. The CDR3 is 15 residues long. Trimming took off 3 bases at V and 12 bases at J, with 21 bases between the two ends. The DNA for the CDR3 is TGTGCCAGCAGCTTTTCGGCGTCAGGTGGCAGTTGGCAGTTCTTC. This translates into CASSFSASGGSWQFF. Combining the CDR3 with reference TRBV7-2 and TRBJ2-1 gives the whole variable domain GAGVSQSPSNKVTEKGKDVELRCDPISGHTALYWYRQSLGQGLEFLIYFQGNSAPDKSGLPSDRFSAERTGGSVSTLTIQRTQQEDSAVYLCASSFSASGGSWQFFGPGTRLTVL.

The chain joins TRBV28 to TRBJ2-7, with a possible D match to TRBD2 (5 bases). Deletions cut 8 bases from V and 6 bases from J, with 17 bases between. Germline V gene lookup returns CDR1 MDHEN and CDR2 SYDVKM. The CDR3 consists of 13 residues. The CDR3 loop is CASCDPTGCEQYF. The CDR3 DNA is TGTGCCAGCTGCGACCCCACGGGGTGCGAGCAGTACTTC.

V gene TRBV19 combines with J gene TRBJ1-5; D is perhaps TRBD1 (5 bases). Germline V gene data show CDR1 as LNHDA and CDR2 as SQIVND (reference sequence). With 5 bases removed from V and 1 base from J, the gap between germline ends came to 12 bases. CDR3 length: 15 amino acids. The CDR3 bases are TGTGCCAGTAGTTGGGGACGGGAGAGCAATCAGCCCCAGCATTTT. It is translated as CASSWGRESNQPQHF.

The J gene is TRBJ2-5, the V gene TRBV28; 15 nucleotides agree with TRBD2. This CDR3 contains 19 residues. The J segment lost 5 bases and the V segment lost 6 bases, leaving 16 bases of the junction unmatched. In germline, CDR1 is MDHEN, CDR2 SYDVKM. This CDR3 is CASRDDGGLAGGPRETQYF. CDR3 coding DNA: TGTGCCAGCAGGGACGACGGTGGACTAGCGGGAGGGCCTCGGGAGACCCAGTACTTC.

The chain recombines TRBV4-3 with TRBJ2-3, with 7 positions matching TRBD1. The CDR3 consists of 15 residues. With 1 base clipped from V and 5 bases from J, the junction kept 6 bases outside the gene matches. From germline, CDR1 is LGHNA and CDR2 YSLEER. The CDR3 region is CASSQGDRARDTQYF. Here the CDR3 DNA reads TGCGCCAGCAGCCAAGGTGACAGGGCCAGAGATACGCAGTATTTT.

V usage is TRBV7-9 and J usage is TRBJ2-5; 7 nucleotides align to TRBD1. J lost 4 bases, V lost 0 bases, and 5 bases had no gene match. Germline assignment: CDR1 SEHNR and CDR2 FQNEAQ (reference sequence). This CDR3 region has 15 residues. The CDR3 nucleotides are TGTGCCAGCAGCTTAGCCAGGGACAGCCTAGAGACCCAGTACTTC. The encoded protein is CASSLARDSLETQYF.

This clone was seen only a few times. The V call is TRBV5-1, the J call TRBJ1-4; possible D gene TRBD1, 6 bases. V was pared by 0 bases and J by 7 bases, with 13 bases between. Looked up from germline, CDR1 is SGHRS and CDR2 is YFSETQ. The CDR3 sequence is 15 residues long. The CDR3 nucleotides read TGCGCCAGCAGCTTGGTGGGGGCAGGAGGTGAAAAACTGTTTTTT. Translation: CASSLVGAGGEKLFF.

This chain joins TRBV5-5 and TRBJ2-5; a possible D gene is TRBD1 (6 bases). Germline lookup yields CDR1 SGHKS and CDR2 YYEKEE (reference sequence). Trimming took 4 bases from V and 5 from J, leaving 15 bases between them. The CDR3 consists of 14 residues. CDR3 loop: CASSQPGQSETQYF. The CDR3 DNA follows: TGTGCCAGCAGCCAACCGGGACAATCGGAGACCCAGTACTTC. Supplemented by reference TRBV5-5 and TRBJ2-5, the full variable domain reads DAGVTQSPTHLIKTRGQQVTLRCSPISGHKSVSWYQQVLGQGPQFIFQYYEKEERGRGNFPDRFSARQFPNYSSELNVNALLLGDSALYLCASSQPGQSETQYFGPGTRLLVL.

J is TRBJ2-2 and V is TRBV3-1 (or the pseudogene TRBV3-2), with D possibly being TRBD1 (5 bases). The germline V and J ends were trimmed by 1 base and 1 base, with 10 bases remaining between them. The V gene's germline CDR1 is LGHDT and CDR2 YNNKEL (reference sequence). This CDR3 comprises 16 residues. CDR3 DNA: TGTGCCAGCAGCCAAGGTTTCAGGGAGAACACCGGGGAGCTGTTTTTT. Translation: CASSQGFRENTGELFF.

This chain uses TRBV6-2 or TRBV6-3 with TRBJ2-7; 7 bases match TRBD1. The CDR3 has 15 amino acids. Losses at the gene ends were 0 bases for V and 3 bases for J; bases not matched to a gene: 5. Germline V gene lookup returns CDR1 MNHEY and CDR2 SVGEGT. CDR3 loop: CASSYSFRQGYEQYF. The DNA of the CDR3 is TGTGCCAGCAGTTACTCTTTTAGACAGGGCTACGAGCAGTACTTC.

The rearrangement joins TRBV18 to TRBJ2-3, with a possible D match to TRBD1 (6 bases). Germline CDR1 and CDR2: KGHSH and LQKENI. V was clipped by 3 bases and J by 0 bases, with 16 bases between them. This CDR3 is built from 17 residues. CDR3 region: CASSPTRTVPSTDTQYF. The CDR3 DNA reads TGTGCCAGCTCACCCACTAGGACAGTCCCTAGCACAGATACGCAGTATTTT.

This clone is a singleton in its sample. This chain uses TRBV7-3 with TRBJ2-3; 10 nucleotides match TRBD2. V was pared by 0 bases and J by 4 bases, with 7 bases of the junction left unmatched. This CDR3 has 17 residues. Germline CDR1 is SGHTA and CDR2 is FQGTGA. Written as DNA, the CDR3 is TGTGCCAGCAGCTTAACTCGGGGAGCGGGAGGGCCAGATACGCAGTATTTT. Its protein product is CASSLTRGAGGPDTQYF.

This sequence joins TRBV27 and TRBJ2-6, with 10 positions matching TRBD1. Germline CDR1 MNHEY, CDR2 SMNVEV (reference sequence). V gave up 5 bases and J gave up 2 bases; unmatched junction bases: 6. This CDR3 region has 17 residues. The CDR3 loop reads CASSERQGATGANVLTF. CDR3 in DNA: TGTGCCAGCAGTGAGAGACAGGGGGCAACTGGGGCCAACGTCCTGACTTTC.

The chain joins TRBV10-3 to TRBJ1-2; TRBD1 matches at 9 bases. Germline V gene sequence: CDR1 ENHRY, CDR2 SYGVKD. V shed 0 bases and J 5 bases; nucleotides not matched to a gene: 4. The CDR3 runs to 15 residues. CDR3 loop: CAISESQGAWYGYTF. Here the CDR3 DNA reads TGTGCCATCAGTGAGTCACAGGGGGCGTGGTATGGCTACACCTTC.

The chain joins TRBV4-3 to TRBJ1-4; D is possibly TRBD1 (6 bases). Germline V gene lookup returns CDR1 LGHNA and CDR2 YSLEER. The CDR3 runs 16 residues. V was cut by 3 bases and J by 0 bases, with 11 bases left in between. The CDR3 reads CASSHPGQTTNEKLFF. The CDR3, as DNA: TGCGCCAGCAGCCACCCCGGACAGACAACTAATGAAAAACTGTTTTTT.

Concerning this clone: The same CDR3 can be traced to other DNA sequences in this sample. The chain recombines TRBV6-5 with TRBJ2-7, with 8 bases fitting TRBD1. Germline V gives CDR1 MNHEY, CDR2 SVGAGI. The J segment lost 0 bases and the V segment lost 2 bases, leaving 6 bases of the junction unmatched. The CDR3 is 16 residues long. This CDR3 is CASSYTTGVISYEQYF. The CDR3 DNA is TGTGCCAGCAGTTACACGACAGGGGTTATCTCCTACGAGCAGTACTTC.

The chain carries TRBV7-9 and TRBJ2-5; D remains ambiguous. Deletions cut 0 bases from V and 1 base from J, with 12 bases between. This CDR3 is built from 16 residues. Germline CDR1 is SEHNR and CDR2 is FQNEAQ (reference sequence). The CDR3, as DNA: TGTGCCAGCAGCTTAGCGCTCAGGCGCACCCAAGAGACCCAGTACTTC. The encoded protein is CASSLALRRTQETQYF.